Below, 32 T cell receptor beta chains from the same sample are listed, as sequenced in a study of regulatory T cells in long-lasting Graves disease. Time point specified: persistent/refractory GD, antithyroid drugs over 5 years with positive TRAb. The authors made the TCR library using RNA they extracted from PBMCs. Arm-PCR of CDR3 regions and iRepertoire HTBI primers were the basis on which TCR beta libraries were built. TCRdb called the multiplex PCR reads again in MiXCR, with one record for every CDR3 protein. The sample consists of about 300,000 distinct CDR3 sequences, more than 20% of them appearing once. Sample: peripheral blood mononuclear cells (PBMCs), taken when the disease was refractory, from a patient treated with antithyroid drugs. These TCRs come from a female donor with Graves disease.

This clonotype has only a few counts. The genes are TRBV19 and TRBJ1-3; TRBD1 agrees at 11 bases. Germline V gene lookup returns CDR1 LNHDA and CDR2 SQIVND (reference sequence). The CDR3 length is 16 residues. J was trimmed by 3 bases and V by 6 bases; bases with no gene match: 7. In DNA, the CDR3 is TGTGCCAGTAGCGTCTGGACAGGGGGCAGTGGAAACACCATATATTTT. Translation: CASSVWTGGSGNTIYF.

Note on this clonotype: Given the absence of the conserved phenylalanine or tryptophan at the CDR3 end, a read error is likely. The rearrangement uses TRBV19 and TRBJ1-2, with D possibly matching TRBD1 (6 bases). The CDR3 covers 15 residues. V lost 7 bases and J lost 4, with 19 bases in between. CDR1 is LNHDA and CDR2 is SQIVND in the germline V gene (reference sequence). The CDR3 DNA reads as TGTGCCAGTACACCTCAATTACAGGGATTCTATGGCTACACCCTC. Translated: CASTPQLQGFYGYTL.

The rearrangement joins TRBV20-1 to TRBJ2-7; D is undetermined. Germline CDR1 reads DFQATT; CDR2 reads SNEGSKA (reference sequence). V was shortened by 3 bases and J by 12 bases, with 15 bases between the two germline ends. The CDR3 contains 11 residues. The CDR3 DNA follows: TGCAGTGCTAGGGTTCAGGCCCTGGGGTACTTC. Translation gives CSARVQALGYF.

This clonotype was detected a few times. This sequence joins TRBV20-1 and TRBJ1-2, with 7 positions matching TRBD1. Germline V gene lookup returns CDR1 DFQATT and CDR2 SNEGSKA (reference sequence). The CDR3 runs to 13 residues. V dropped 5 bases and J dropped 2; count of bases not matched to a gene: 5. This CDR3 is CSAQKDRNYGYTF. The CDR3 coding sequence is TGCAGTGCTCAGAAGGACAGGAACTATGGCTACACCTTC.

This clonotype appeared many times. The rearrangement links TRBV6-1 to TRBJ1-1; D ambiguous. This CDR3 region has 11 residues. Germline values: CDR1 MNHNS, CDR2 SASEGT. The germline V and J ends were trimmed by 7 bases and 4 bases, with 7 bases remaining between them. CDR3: CASTGSTEAFF. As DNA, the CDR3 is TGTGCCAGCACTGGCAGCACTGAAGCTTTCTTT.

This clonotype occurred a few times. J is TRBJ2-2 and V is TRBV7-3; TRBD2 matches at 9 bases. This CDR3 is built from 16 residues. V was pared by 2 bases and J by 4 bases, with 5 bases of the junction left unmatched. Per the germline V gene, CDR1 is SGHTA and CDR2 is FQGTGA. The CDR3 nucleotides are TGTGCCAGCAGCTTAGCGGGAGGGCCGCGCACCGGGGAGCTGTTTTTT. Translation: CASSLAGGPRTGELFF. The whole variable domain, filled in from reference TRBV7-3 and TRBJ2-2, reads GAGVSQTPSNKVTEKGKYVELRCDPISGHTALYWYRQSLGQGPEFLIYFQGTGAADDSGLPNDRFFAVRPEGSVSTLKIQRTERGDSAVYLCASSLAGGPRTGELFFGEGSRLTVL.

In nucleotides, the CDR3 is TGCGCCAGCAGCCCCCGACAGGCGAGCACAGATACGCAGTATTTT. Translating it yields CASSPRQASTDTQYF. The rearrangement uses TRBV5-1 and TRBJ2-3, with D possibly being TRBD1 (6 bases). Germline V gene sequence: CDR1 SGHRS, CDR2 YFSETQ. The CDR3 is 15 amino acids. Between the trimmed V and J ends, which lost 4 bases and 0 bases, there was a span of 12 bases.

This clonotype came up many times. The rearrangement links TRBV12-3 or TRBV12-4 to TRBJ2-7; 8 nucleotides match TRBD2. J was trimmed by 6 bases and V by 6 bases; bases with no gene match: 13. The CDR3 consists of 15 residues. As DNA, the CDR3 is TGTGCCAGCAGATCAAGCTACGGCGGGGGGTCCGAGCAGTACTTC. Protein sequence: CASRSSYGGGSEQYF.

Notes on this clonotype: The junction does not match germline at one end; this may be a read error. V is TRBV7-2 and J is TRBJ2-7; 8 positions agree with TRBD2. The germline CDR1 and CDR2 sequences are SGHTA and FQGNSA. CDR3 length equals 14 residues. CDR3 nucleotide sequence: TGTGCCAGCAGCTCCTCCGGGGGGGAGTACGAGCAGTGCTTC. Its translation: CASSSSGGEYEQCF.

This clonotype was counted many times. Here the CDR3 DNA reads TGTGCCAGCCAAGGGTCTGGAAACACCATATATTTT. Its protein product is CASQGSGNTIYF. The rearrangement uses TRBV6-1 and TRBJ1-3; D uncertain. With 8 bases removed from V and 1 base from J, the gap between germline ends came to 6 bases. In germline, CDR1 is MNHNS, CDR2 SASEGT. The CDR3 has 12 residues.

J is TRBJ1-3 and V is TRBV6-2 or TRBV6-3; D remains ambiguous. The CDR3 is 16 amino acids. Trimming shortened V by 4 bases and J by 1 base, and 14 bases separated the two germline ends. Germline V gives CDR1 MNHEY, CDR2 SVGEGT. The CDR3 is CASSSRGSLSGNTIYF. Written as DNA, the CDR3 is TGTGCCAGCAGTTCTCGGGGATCCTTATCTGGAAACACCATATATTTT.

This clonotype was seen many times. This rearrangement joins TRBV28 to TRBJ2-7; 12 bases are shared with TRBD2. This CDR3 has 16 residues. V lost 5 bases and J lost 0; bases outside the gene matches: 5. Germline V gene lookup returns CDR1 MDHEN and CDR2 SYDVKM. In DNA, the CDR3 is TGTGCCAGCAGTCCCCTGACTAGCGGGAGCTCCTACGAGCAGTACTTC. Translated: CASSPLTSGSSYEQYF. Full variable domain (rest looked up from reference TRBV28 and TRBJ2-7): DVKVTQSSRYLVKRTGEKVFLECVQDMDHENMFWYRQDPGLGLRLIYFSYDVKMKEKGDIPEGYSVSREKKERFSLILESASTNQTSMYLCASSPLTSGSSYEQYFGPGTRLTVT.

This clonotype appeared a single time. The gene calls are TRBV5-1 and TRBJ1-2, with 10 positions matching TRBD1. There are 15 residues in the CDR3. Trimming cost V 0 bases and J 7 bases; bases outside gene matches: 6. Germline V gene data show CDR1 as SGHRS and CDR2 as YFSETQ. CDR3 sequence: CASSLAGQGSAGYTF. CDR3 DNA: TGCGCCAGCAGCTTGGCGGGACAGGGGTCGGCTGGCTACACCTTC.

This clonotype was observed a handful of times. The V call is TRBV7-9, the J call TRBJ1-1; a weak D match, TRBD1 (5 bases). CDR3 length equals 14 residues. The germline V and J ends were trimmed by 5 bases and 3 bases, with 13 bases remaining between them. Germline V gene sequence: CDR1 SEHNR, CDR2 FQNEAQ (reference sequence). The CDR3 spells CASSPGTRDTEAFF. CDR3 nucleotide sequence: TGTGCCAGCAGCCCCGGGACGCGGGACACTGAAGCTTTCTTT.

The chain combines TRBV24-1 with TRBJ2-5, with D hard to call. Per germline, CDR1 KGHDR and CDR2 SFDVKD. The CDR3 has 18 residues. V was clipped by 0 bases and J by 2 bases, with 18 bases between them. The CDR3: CATSDLLRIGPLQETQYF. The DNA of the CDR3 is TGTGCCACCAGTGATTTGCTGAGGATAGGACCGCTTCAAGAGACCCAGTACTTC.

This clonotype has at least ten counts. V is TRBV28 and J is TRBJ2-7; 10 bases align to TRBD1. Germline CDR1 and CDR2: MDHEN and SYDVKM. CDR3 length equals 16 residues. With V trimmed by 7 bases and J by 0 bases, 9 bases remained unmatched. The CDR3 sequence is CASNSPGTGVSYEQYF. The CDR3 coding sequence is TGTGCCAGCAACTCCCCCGGGACAGGGGTCTCCTACGAGCAGTACTTC.

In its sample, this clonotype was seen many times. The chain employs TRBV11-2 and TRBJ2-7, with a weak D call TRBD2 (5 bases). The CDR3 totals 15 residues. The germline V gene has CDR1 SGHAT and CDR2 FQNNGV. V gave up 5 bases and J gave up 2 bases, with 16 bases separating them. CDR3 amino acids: CASSLNLDLAYEQYF. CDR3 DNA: TGTGCCAGCAGCCTGAACCTGGACTTAGCCTACGAGCAGTACTTC.

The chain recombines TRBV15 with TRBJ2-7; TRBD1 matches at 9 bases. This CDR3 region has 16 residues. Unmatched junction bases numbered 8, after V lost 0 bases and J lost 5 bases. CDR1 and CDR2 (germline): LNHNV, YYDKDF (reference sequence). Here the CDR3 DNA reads TGTGCCACCAGCAGAGACCTCGGGACAGGGTGGAACGAGCAGTACTTC. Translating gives CATSRDLGTGWNEQYF.

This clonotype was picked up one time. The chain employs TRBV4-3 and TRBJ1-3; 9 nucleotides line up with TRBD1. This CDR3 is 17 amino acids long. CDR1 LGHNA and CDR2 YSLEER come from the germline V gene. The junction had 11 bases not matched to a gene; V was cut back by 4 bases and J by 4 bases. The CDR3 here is CASSRIAQGAQGNTIYF. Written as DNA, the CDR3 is TGCGCCAGCAGCCGCATCGCACAGGGGGCTCAAGGAAACACCATATATTTT.

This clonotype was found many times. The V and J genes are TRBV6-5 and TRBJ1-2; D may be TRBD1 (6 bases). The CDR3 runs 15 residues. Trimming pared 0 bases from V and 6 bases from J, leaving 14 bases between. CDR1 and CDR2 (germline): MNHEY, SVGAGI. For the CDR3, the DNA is TGTGCCAGCAGTTACTCCGGGTCGGGGGCGGATGGCTACACCTTC. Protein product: CASSYSGSGADGYTF.

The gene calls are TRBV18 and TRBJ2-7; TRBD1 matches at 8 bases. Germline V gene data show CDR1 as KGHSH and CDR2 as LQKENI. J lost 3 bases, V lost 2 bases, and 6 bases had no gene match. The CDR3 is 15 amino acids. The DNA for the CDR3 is TGTGCCAGCTCACCAAGTGACAGGGGCGGCTACGAGCAGTACTTC. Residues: CASSPSDRGGYEQYF. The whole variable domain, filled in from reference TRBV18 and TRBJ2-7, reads NAGVMQNPRHLVRRRGQEARLRCSPMKGHSHVYWYRQLPEEGLKFMVYLQKENIIDESGMPKERFSAEFPKEGPSILRIQQVVRGDSAAYFCASSPSDRGGYEQYFGPGTRLTVT.

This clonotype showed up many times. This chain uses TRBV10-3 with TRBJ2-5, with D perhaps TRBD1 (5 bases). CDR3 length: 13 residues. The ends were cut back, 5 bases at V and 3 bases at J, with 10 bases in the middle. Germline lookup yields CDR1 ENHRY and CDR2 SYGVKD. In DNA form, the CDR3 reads TGTGCCATCAGTCAGACAGAAGAAGAGACCCAGTACTTC. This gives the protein CAISQTEEETQYF.

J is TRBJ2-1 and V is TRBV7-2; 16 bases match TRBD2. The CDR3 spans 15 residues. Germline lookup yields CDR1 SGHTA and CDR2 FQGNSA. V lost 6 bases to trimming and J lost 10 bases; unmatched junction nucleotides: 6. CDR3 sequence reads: CASSLPGLAGGEQFF. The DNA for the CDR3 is TGTGCCAGCAGTCTCCCGGGACTAGCGGGAGGGGAGCAGTTCTTC.

CDR3 loop: CSARDPKGATGNTIYF. CDR3 DNA sequence: TGCAGTGCTAGAGATCCGAAGGGGGCCACTGGAAACACCATATATTTT. This rearrangement joins TRBV20-1 to TRBJ1-3; 7 bases map to TRBD1. J gave up 2 bases and V 0 bases, and 7 bases lay outside the gene matches. The CDR3 spans 16 residues. Per the germline V gene, CDR1 is DFQATT and CDR2 is SNEGSKA (reference sequence).

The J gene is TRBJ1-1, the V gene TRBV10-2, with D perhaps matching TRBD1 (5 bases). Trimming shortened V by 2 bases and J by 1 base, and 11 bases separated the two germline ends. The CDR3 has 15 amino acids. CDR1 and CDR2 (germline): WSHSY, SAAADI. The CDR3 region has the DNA TGCGCCAGCAGTGAGACTACGACAGAGAACACTGAAGCTTTCTTT. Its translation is CASSETTTENTEAFF.

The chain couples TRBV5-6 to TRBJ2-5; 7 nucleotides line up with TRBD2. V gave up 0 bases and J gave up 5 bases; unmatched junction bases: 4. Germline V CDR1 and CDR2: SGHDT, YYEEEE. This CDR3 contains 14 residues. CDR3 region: CASSLAGTTETQYF. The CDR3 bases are TGTGCCAGCAGCTTGGCAGGGACTACTGAGACCCAGTACTTC.

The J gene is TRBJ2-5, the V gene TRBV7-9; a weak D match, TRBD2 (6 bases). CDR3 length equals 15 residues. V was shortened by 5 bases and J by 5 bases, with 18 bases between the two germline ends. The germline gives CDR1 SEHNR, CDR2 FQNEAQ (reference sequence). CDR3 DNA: TGTGCCAGCAGCGCCACGGGGGAGTCTCGCGAGACCCAGTACTTC. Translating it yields CASSATGESRETQYF.

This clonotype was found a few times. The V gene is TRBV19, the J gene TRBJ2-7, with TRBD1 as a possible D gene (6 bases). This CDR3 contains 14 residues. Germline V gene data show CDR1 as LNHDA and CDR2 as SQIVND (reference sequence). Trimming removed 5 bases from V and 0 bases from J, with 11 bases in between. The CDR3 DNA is TGTGCCAGTAGTGTTGGGGGCAGCTCCTACGAGCAGTACTTC. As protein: CASSVGGSSYEQYF.

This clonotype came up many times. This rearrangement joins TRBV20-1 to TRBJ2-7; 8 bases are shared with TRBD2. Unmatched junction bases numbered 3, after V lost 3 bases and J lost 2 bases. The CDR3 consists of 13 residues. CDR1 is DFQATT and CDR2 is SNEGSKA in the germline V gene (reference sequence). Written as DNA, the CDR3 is TGCAGTGCTAGCGGGCGGGAGGCCTACGAGCAGTACTTC. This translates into CSASGREAYEQYF.

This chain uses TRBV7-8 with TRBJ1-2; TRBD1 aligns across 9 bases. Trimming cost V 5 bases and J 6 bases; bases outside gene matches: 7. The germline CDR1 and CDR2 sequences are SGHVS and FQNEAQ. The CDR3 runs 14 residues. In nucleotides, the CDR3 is TGTGCCAGCAGCCCCCGGGACAGGGCGGATGGCTACACCTTC. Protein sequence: CASSPRDRADGYTF.

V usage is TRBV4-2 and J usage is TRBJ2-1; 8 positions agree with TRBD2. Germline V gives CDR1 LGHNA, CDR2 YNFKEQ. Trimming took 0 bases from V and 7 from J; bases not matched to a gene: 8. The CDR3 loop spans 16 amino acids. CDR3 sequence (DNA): TGTGCCAGCAGCCAAGAGCCCAGCGGGAGTCGGAATGAGCAGTTCTTC. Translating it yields CASSQEPSGSRNEQFF.

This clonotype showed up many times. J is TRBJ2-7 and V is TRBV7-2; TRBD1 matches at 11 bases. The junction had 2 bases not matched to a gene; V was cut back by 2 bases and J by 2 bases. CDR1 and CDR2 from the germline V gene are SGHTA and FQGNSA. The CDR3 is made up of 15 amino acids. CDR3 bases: TGTGCCAGCAGCTTATCGGGACAGGGGGCCTACGAGCAGTACTTC. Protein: CASSLSGQGAYEQYF.